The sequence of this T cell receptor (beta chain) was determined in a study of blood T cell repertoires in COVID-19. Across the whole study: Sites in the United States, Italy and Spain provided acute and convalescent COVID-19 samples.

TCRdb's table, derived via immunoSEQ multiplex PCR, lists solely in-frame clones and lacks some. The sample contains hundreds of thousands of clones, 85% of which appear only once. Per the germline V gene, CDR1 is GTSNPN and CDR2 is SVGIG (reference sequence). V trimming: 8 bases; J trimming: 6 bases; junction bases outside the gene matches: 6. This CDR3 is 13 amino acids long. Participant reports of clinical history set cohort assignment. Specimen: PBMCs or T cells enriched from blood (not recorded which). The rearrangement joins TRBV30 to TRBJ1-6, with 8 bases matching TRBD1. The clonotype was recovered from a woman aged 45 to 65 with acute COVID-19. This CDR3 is CAKRTGSNSPLHF. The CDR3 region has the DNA TGTGCCAAAAGGACAGGGAGTAATTCACCCCTCCACTTT.